The 19 T cell receptor beta chains in this list originate from one sample, sequenced in a study of beta chain features in type 1 diabetes. The sequenced template was cDNA made from the entire isolated RNA. This table comes from immunoSEQ multiplex PCR, and its TCRdb copy is limited to in-frame clones, with some not included. This table has roughly 610,000 clones, around 16% appearing once. The sequencing sample was made of naive CD4+ T cells from blood. Receptors originate from a man aged 18-30 years in good health.

This clone was detected a few times. The chain couples TRBV18 to TRBJ1-3; D not resolved. The CDR3 has 14 residues. Germline V gives CDR1 KGHSH, CDR2 LQKENI. With 1 base removed from V and 8 bases from J, the gap between germline ends came to 12 bases. CDR3 protein: CASSPQSALDTIYF. In nucleotides, the CDR3 is TGTGCCAGCTCACCACAGTCCGCCTTAGACACCATATATTTT.

The rearrangement uses TRBV2 and TRBJ1-2; 9 bases are a match to TRBD1. V was clipped by 9 bases and J by 8 bases; unmatched bases: 4. The V gene's germline CDR1 is SNHLY and CDR2 FYNNEI. The CDR3 length is 11 residues. The CDR3 loop reads CARPGTGGYTF. Here the CDR3 DNA reads TGTGCCAGACCCGGGACAGGGGGCTACACCTTC.

J is TRBJ1-3 and V is TRBV10-3; D is unclear. V was trimmed by 4 bases and J by 0 bases, leaving 7 bases between them. Germline CDR1 is ENHRY and CDR2 is SYGVKD. The CDR3 spans 14 residues. The DNA for the CDR3 is TGTGCCATCAGTGTGGTCGGCTCTGGAAACACCATATATTTT. It yields the protein CAISVVGSGNTIYF.

The V call is TRBV28, the J call TRBJ2-5; TRBD2 is a possible D gene (6 bases). Per the germline V gene, CDR1 is MDHEN and CDR2 is SYDVKM. This CDR3 spans 15 amino acids. The V and J ends lost 3 bases and 1 base respectively, with 12 bases between them. The CDR3 coding sequence is TGTGCCAGCAGTTTCGGCGGGGTGATCCAAGAGACCCAGTACTTC. This gives the protein CASSFGGVIQETQYF.

The chain carries TRBV19 and TRBJ1-5; D is ambiguous. V lost 5 bases and J 6 bases, leaving 17 bases between the germline ends. Germline values: CDR1 LNHDA, CDR2 SQIVND (reference sequence). The length of the CDR3 is 15 residues. CDR3 sequence: CASSLRVPYGQPQHF. The DNA for the CDR3 is TGTGCCAGTAGTCTGAGGGTACCGTACGGTCAGCCCCAGCATTTT.

V usage is TRBV6-5 and J usage is TRBJ1-6; weak D call: TRBD1 (6 bases). The CDR3 spans 15 residues. CDR1 is MNHEY, CDR2 SVGAGI, per germline. The V gene lost 7 bases and the J gene lost 6 bases, with 16 bases spanning the gap. This chain's CDR3 is CASNRDNHFNSPLHF. The DNA of the CDR3 is TGTGCCAGCAACAGGGACAACCACTTTAATTCACCCCTCCACTTT.

This rearrangement joins TRBV27 to TRBJ2-5; TRBD1 matches 7 bases. After removal of 3 bases from V and 5 bases from J, the junction contained 9 bases not matched to a gene. CDR1 is MNHEY and CDR2 is SMNVEV in the germline V gene (reference sequence). This CDR3 spans 15 amino acids. CDR3 loop: CASSFAETGLETQYF. For the CDR3, the DNA is TGTGCCAGCAGTTTTGCTGAGACAGGGCTGGAGACCCAGTACTTC.

The V call is TRBV28, the J call TRBJ2-7; TRBD2 matches at 7 bases. CDR3 length equals 15 residues. Trimming took 6 bases from V and 7 from J; bases not matched to a gene: 15. Germline lookup yields CDR1 MDHEN and CDR2 SYDVKM. CDR3: CASRGPGLMRGEQYF. The CDR3 coding sequence is TGTGCCAGCAGGGGACCGGGACTAATGAGAGGGGAGCAGTACTTC.

The gene calls are TRBV5-1 and TRBJ2-5, with 8 bases matching TRBD2. CDR1 SGHRS and CDR2 YFSETQ come from the germline V gene. J gave up 9 bases and V 5 bases, and 6 bases lay outside the gene matches. The CDR3 sequence is 12 residues long. The DNA of the CDR3 is TGCGCCAGCAGAAATAGCGGGATGGCCCAGTACTTC. Translating gives CASRNSGMAQYF. The whole variable domain, filled in from reference TRBV5-1 and TRBJ2-5, reads KAGVTQTPRYLIKTRGQQVTLSCSPISGHRSVSWYQQTPGQGLQFLFEYFSETQRNKGNFPGRFSGRQFSNSRSEMNVSTLELGDSALYLCASRNSGMAQYFGPGTRLLVL.

This clone has only a few counts. The V and J genes are TRBV7-2 and TRBJ2-7, with D perhaps matching TRBD2 (6 bases). The CDR3 totals 13 residues. Germline V gene lookup returns CDR1 SGHTA and CDR2 FQGNSA. The ends were cut back, 3 bases at V and 3 bases at J, with 9 bases in the middle. The CDR3 loop reads CASSLGLNYEQYF. CDR3 DNA sequence: TGTGCCAGCAGCTTGGGACTCAACTACGAGCAGTACTTC.

The chain is built from TRBV7-9 and TRBJ1-2; no clear D. The CDR3 contains 13 residues. Germline V gene data show CDR1 as SEHNR and CDR2 as FQNEAQ (reference sequence). Trimming stripped 1 base from V and 8 bases from J, with 11 bases between. The CDR3 loop reads CASSLELRVGYTF. CDR3 bases: TGTGCCAGCAGCTTAGAACTAAGGGTCGGCTACACCTTC.

This clone was found a few times. The chain combines TRBV27 with TRBJ1-1; TRBD1 aligns across 7 bases. Germline assignment: CDR1 MNHEY and CDR2 SMNVEV (reference sequence). The CDR3 length is 14 residues. The V segment lost 7 bases and the J segment 5 bases; nucleotides outside the gene matches: 10. This CDR3 is CASKPTGWGTEAFF. In nucleotides, the CDR3 is TGTGCCAGCAAACCGACAGGGTGGGGAACTGAAGCTTTCTTT.

This clone appeared a few times. The rearrangement uses TRBV7-9 and TRBJ1-4; D not certain. V lost 7 bases and J lost 3, with 18 bases in between. The CDR3 spans 16 residues. The V gene's germline CDR1 is SEHNR and CDR2 FQNEAQ (reference sequence). The CDR3 spells CASTPQTGQANEKLFF. CDR3 nucleotides: TGTGCCAGCACCCCCCAAACCGGGCAGGCTAATGAAAAACTGTTTTTT.

V usage is TRBV28 and J usage is TRBJ2-3; possible D gene TRBD1, 6 bases. Germline CDR1 reads MDHEN; CDR2 reads SYDVKM. The V end lost 1 base, the J end lost 4 bases, and 15 bases lay between the germline ends. This CDR3 has 16 amino acids. The CDR3 nucleotides are TGTGCCAGCAGTTTATCCCCAGGGGCCAGATCAGATACGCAGTATTTT. It encodes CASSLSPGARSDTQYF.

CDR3 residues: CASTQQGTGELFF. Here the CDR3 DNA reads TGCGCCAGCACTCAGCAGGGGACCGGGGAGCTGTTTTTT. The rearrangement uses TRBV5-1 and TRBJ2-2; possibly TRBD1 for D (6 bases). The CDR3 runs to 13 residues. Trimming removed 6 bases at V and 5 bases at J, with 11 bases between. Germline values: CDR1 SGHRS, CDR2 YFSETQ.

V is TRBV10-3 and J is TRBJ1-2; D is ambiguous. Germline CDR1 is ENHRY and CDR2 is SYGVKD. The CDR3 covers 12 residues. Trimming shortened V by 2 bases and J by 8 bases, and 9 bases separated the two germline ends. The CDR3 is CAISEEGLGYTF. The CDR3 coding sequence is TGTGCCATCAGTGAGGAAGGTCTGGGCTACACCTTC.

J is TRBJ1-2 and V is TRBV29-1; unclear D gene. Germline CDR1 and CDR2: SQVTM and ANQGSEA. The CDR3 length is 13 residues. V shed 4 bases and J shed 7 bases, with 16 bases lying between them. As DNA, the CDR3 is TGCAGCGTTGTAGGGCGCCTAAGGGTTGGCTACACCTTC. It translates to CSVVGRLRVGYTF.

V and J are TRBV10-3 and TRBJ1-1, with a tentative D call TRBD1 (6 bases). The CDR3 runs 14 residues. Trimming removed 6 bases from V and 8 bases from J, with 19 bases in between. Per germline, CDR1 ENHRY and CDR2 SYGVKD. The CDR3 sequence: CAIRDSGGLAEAFF. DNA of the CDR3: TGTGCCATCAGGGACTCCGGGGGGCTGGCGGAAGCTTTCTTT.

This clone was seen only a few times. This rearrangement joins TRBV6-5 to TRBJ1-1, with D tentatively TRBD1 (5 bases). The CDR3 contains 14 residues. Germline V gives CDR1 MNHEY, CDR2 SVGAGI. The germline V and J ends were trimmed by 2 bases and 2 bases, with 9 bases remaining between them. CDR3 DNA: TGTGCCAGCAGTTACCATGGGACTAACACTGAAGCTTTCTTT. It is translated as CASSYHGTNTEAFF.